These T cell receptor beta chains were read from a single sample in a study of T cells in narcolepsy. Antigens for these TCRs are unknown. Sequencing used immunoSEQ multiplex PCR; TCRdb keeps in-frame clones, though not all of them. Altogether some 2,500 clones are present, approximately 26% being singletons, with the ten largest covering roughly 4.4%. The sample taken for sequencing was cultured CD4+ T cells from cerebrospinal fluid. These receptors all stem from a human donor with narcolepsy. CDR3s include the opening cysteine and the closing phenylalanine or tryptophan. A D gene is named only where the DNA matches it firmly. Clone size is stated in some rows and not others, as once, few, many or a class when expanded.

TRBJ2-3,TRBV18,.,large,TGTGCCAGCTCACCAAGACGGAGCACAGATACGCAGTATTTT,CASSPRRSTDTQYF
TRBJ1-6,TRBV11-3,.,.,TGTGCCAGCAGCTATAGACAGGATAATTCACCCCTCCACTTT,CASSYRQDNSPLHF
TRBJ1-5,TRBV6-5,.,.,TGTGCCATCAGTGAGTCAGGGAGTAATCAGCCCCAGCATTTT,CAISESGSNQPQHF
TRBJ1-6,TRBV11-2,.,.,TGTGCCAGCAGCTTTGGGTGGGGAGGGTATAATTCACCCCTCCACTTT,CASSFGWGGYNSPLHF
TRBJ2-1,TRBV11-3,.,few,TGTGCCAGCAGCTTCCCCCTCAAGCAGTTCTTC,CASSFPLKQFF
TRBJ2-4,TRBV27,.,few,TGTGCCAGCAGGACAGCCAAAAACATTCAGTACTTC,CASRTAKNIQYF
TRBJ1-6,TRBV10-3,.,medium-sized,TGTGCCATCAAAGGCGAGGGGACCGTCTTATCCTATAATTCACCCCTCCACTTT,CAIKGEGTVLSYNSPLHF
TRBJ1-4,TRBV2,.,medium-sized,TGTGCCAGCAAGGGGACCTTTAATGAAAAACTGTTTTTT,CASKGTFNEKLFF
TRBJ2-3,TRBV11-2,TRBD2,once,TGTGCCAGCAGCTTAGCTAGCGGGGGGGCCCCGAATACGCAGTATTTT,CASSLASGGAPNTQYF
TRBJ2-7,TRBV30,TRBD1,.,TGTGCCTGGAGTGTACAGGACAGGGCGGTTGGCGAGCAGTACTTC,CAWSVQDRAVGEQYF
TRBJ2-3,TRBV7-2,.,few,TGTGCCAGCAGCCCAGGTGTTAGCACAGATACGCAGTATTTT,CASSPGVSTDTQYF
TRBJ2-7,TRBV5-6,TRBD2,.,TGTGCCAGCAGCTTGACGGGGGGTATAGTAGGGGAGCAGTACTTC,CASSLTGGIVGEQYF
TRBJ2-5,TRBV7-8,.,.,TGTGCCAGCAGCCCCCGGCCCTGGGATAAAGAGACCCAGTACTTC,CASSPRPWDKETQYF
TRBJ1-1,TRBV10-3,.,large,TGTGCCATCAGTGAGGAGGGAGGGTTTGCTGAAGCTTTCTTT,CAISEEGGFAEAFF
TRBJ2-7,TRBV4-2,.,few,TGTGCCAGCAGCTTGGCAGGACTAACCTACGAGCAGTACTTC,CASSLAGLTYEQYF
TRBJ1-6,TRBV18,.,.,TGTGCCAGCTCACCGGGACACTATAATTCACCCCTCCACTTT,CASSPGHYNSPLHF
TRBJ2-3,TRBV10-1,TRBD2,medium-sized,TGCGCCAGCAGTGAGGGACTAGCGGGGCAGTATTTT,CASSEGLAGQYF
TRBJ2-7,TRBV28,TRBD1,medium-sized,TGTGCCAGCAGTTCTCCGGGACAGAACTCCTACGAGCAGTACTTC,CASSSPGQNSYEQYF
TRBJ2-7,TRBV5-4,TRBD1,.,TGTGCCAGCAGCTTGAGGGGGACAGGGACCTACGAGCAGTACTTC,CASSLRGTGTYEQYF
TRBJ2-7,TRBV7-6,TRBD1,.,TGTGCCAGCAGCCCTTCAGGGGGCTTTTACGAGCAGTACTTC,CASSPSGGFYEQYF
TRBJ1-5,TRBV30,.,.,TGTGCCTGGAGTGTCGGACACCTTAGCAATCAGCCCCAGCATTTT,CAWSVGHLSNQPQHF
TRBJ1-2,TRBV5-8,TRBD1,.,TGTGCCACCGGGACAGCCCATGGCTACACCTTC,CATGTAHGYTF
TRBJ1-2,TRBV7-9,.,.,TGTGCCAGCAGCCAAGAGCCCTCCTCAGGGATAGGCTACACCTTC,CASSQEPSSGIGYTF
TRBJ1-5,TRBV19,.,large,TGTGCCAGTAGTATCCAGGGACCCTATAGCAATCAGCCCCAGCATTTT,CASSIQGPYSNQPQHF
TRBJ2-2,TRBV10-2,.,large,TGCGCCAGCAGTAGGGCCAATAGAAACACCGGGGAGCTGTTTTTT,CASSRANRNTGELFF
TRBJ1-2,TRBV30,.,.,TGTGCCTGGAGGCAGGGGACGGCAAATTACTATGGCTACACCTTC,CAWRQGTANYYGYTF
TRBJ2-7,TRBV11-2,.,.,TGTGCCAGCAGCTTAGTCCGGACTGGAGAATACGAGCAGTACTTC,CASSLVRTGEYEQYF
TRBJ1-1,TRBV6-5,.,few,TGTGCCAGCAGTTACTCGTCAGGACTGAACACTGAAGCTTTCTTT,CASSYSSGLNTEAFF
TRBJ2-3,TRBV11-3,TRBD1,few,TGTGCCAGCAGCTTTGGACAGGGAAGAGGATTGGGGGGAACAGATACGCAGTATTTT,CASSFGQGRGLGGTDTQYF
TRBJ2-5,TRBV11-1,.,.,TGTGCCAGCAGCTTCGGCAGGGGCCAAGAGACCCAGTACTTC,CASSFGRGQETQYF